This passage covers 11 T cell receptor beta chains from one sample sequenced in a study of early T cells in non-severe SARS-CoV-2 infection. TCRdb re-called the 5' RACE reads through MiXCR, storing one row per CDR3 protein. This table has roughly 45,000 distinct CDR3 sequences, approximately 12% appearing once. Input material: whole blood. These receptors were collected from an adult who was a healthcare worker with PCR-confirmed SARS-CoV-2 infection or an uninfected control (not recorded which).

The V gene is TRBV10-3, the J gene TRBJ2-3; tentatively, D is TRBD2 (6 bases). V was shortened by 4 bases and J by 0 bases, with 11 bases between the two germline ends. Germline CDR1 ENHRY, CDR2 SYGVKD. This CDR3 has 15 amino acids. CDR3 sequence: CAISGAGRSTDTQYF. CDR3 nucleotide sequence: TGTGCCATCAGTGGGGCGGGGAGGAGCACAGATACGCAGTATTTT.

This clonotype was picked up many times. The chain is built from TRBV7-9 and TRBJ2-1; 12 bases line up with TRBD2. The CDR3 runs 16 residues. In germline, CDR1 is SEHNR, CDR2 FQNEAQ (reference sequence). With V trimmed by 5 bases and J by 9 bases, 11 bases remained unmatched. CDR3 bases: TGTGCCAGCAGCCTTCCCACTAGCGGGGGGAAGCCTGAGCAGTTCTTC. Amino acid sequence: CASSLPTSGGKPEQFF.

This clonotype came up many times. The chain couples TRBV5-1 to TRBJ2-6; 9 positions match TRBD1. This CDR3 is 15 amino acids long. V was pared by 0 bases and J by 12 bases, with 7 bases of the junction left unmatched. The germline gives CDR1 SGHRS, CDR2 YFSETQ. CDR3 in DNA: TGCGCCAGCAGCTTGGCGGGACAGGGTTCGTCCGTCCTGACTTTC. Amino acid sequence: CASSLAGQGSSVLTF.

This sequence joins TRBV7-9 and TRBJ1-1; D is uncertain. The V end lost 0 bases, the J end lost 1 base, and 12 bases lay between the germline ends. The CDR3 runs 16 residues. Germline CDR1 and CDR2: SEHNR and FQNEAQ (reference sequence). This CDR3 is CASSLAGPGGNTEAFF. The DNA of the CDR3 is TGTGCCAGCAGCTTAGCCGGTCCCGGAGGGAACACTGAAGCTTTCTTT.

For the CDR3, the DNA is TGTGCCACCAGTGAGACAGGGTCAAACTATGGCTACACCTTC. This gives the protein CATSETGSNYGYTF. The chain links TRBV24-1 to TRBJ1-2; 7 nucleotides line up with TRBD1. V was clipped by 4 bases and J by 2 bases; unmatched bases: 3. CDR1 is KGHDR and CDR2 is SFDVKD in the germline V gene. This CDR3 contains 14 residues.

This clonotype was recorded a few times. The CDR3: CASSQDQTASSHGYTF. CDR3 DNA: TGTGCCAGCAGCCAAGATCAGACAGCTTCCTCCCATGGCTACACCTTC. V gene TRBV14 combines with J gene TRBJ1-2, with D possibly matching TRBD1 (5 bases). Germline lookup yields CDR1 SGHDN and CDR2 FVKESK. The CDR3 loop spans 16 amino acids. V dropped 0 bases and J dropped 6 bases, with 17 bases sitting between them. The complete variable domain, with remaining parts taken from reference TRBV14 and TRBJ1-2, reads EAGVTQFPSHSVIEKGQTVTLRCDPISGHDNLYWYRRVMGKEIKFLLHFVKESKQDESGMPNNRFLAERTGGTYSTLKVQPAELEDSGVYFCASSQDQTASSHGYTFGSGTRLTVV.

This chain uses TRBV5-6 with TRBJ1-1, with D possibly being TRBD1 (6 bases). The CDR3 is made up of 15 amino acids. With 0 bases removed from V and 6 bases from J, the gap between germline ends came to 15 bases. Germline V CDR1 and CDR2: SGHDT, YYEEEE. This CDR3 reads CASSLVRQVVPEAFF. Written as DNA, the CDR3 is TGTGCCAGCAGCTTGGTTCGACAGGTGGTACCTGAAGCTTTCTTT.

The chain links TRBV27 to TRBJ1-1, with D tentatively TRBD1 (5 bases). CDR3 length equals 13 residues. CDR1 MNHEY and CDR2 SMNVEV come from the germline V gene (reference sequence). V was cut by 2 bases and J by 4 bases, with 8 bases left in between. CDR3 nucleotides: TGTGCCAGCAGTTTACGGGGGGGCACTGAAGCTTTCTTT. Translating gives CASSLRGGTEAFF.

In its sample, this clonotype was seen a few times. The chain has TRBV27 and TRBJ2-7; maybe TRBD1 (6 bases). Trimming pared 5 bases from V and 0 bases from J, leaving 20 bases between. The CDR3 sequence is 17 residues long. Germline V lookup: CDR1 MNHEY, CDR2 SMNVEV (reference sequence). CDR3 sequence reads: CASSPRATGRSSYEQYF. The CDR3 nucleotides read TGTGCCAGCAGTCCGAGAGCGACAGGTCGAAGCTCCTACGAGCAGTACTTC.

In this sample, this clonotype turned up a few times. J is TRBJ2-3 and V is TRBV29-1, with 7 bases aligning to TRBD1. The CDR3 covers 13 residues. V gave up 4 bases and J gave up 6 bases; unmatched junction bases: 7. CDR1 and CDR2 (germline): SQVTM, ANQGSEA. The CDR3 sequence is CSVAGQPQDTQYF. The CDR3 DNA reads as TGCAGCGTTGCGGGACAGCCACAGGATACGCAGTATTTT.

The chain employs TRBV18 and TRBJ1-1; TRBD1 matches at 8 bases. The germline V gene has CDR1 KGHSH and CDR2 LQKENI. V was clipped by 3 bases and J by 8 bases; unmatched bases: 8. The CDR3 spans 14 residues. In nucleotides, the CDR3 is TGTGCCAGCTCACCCACAGGGGGTGGATCGGAAGCTTTCTTT. Protein product: CASSPTGGGSEAFF.